This TCR beta chain was captured in a study of blood T cell repertoires in COVID-19. At the level of the study: The United States, Italy and Spain were the sources of the acute and convalescent COVID-19 samples. The cDNA or gDNA used as material had been derived from T cells, B-cell-depleted T cells, or PBMCs.

In the study's own analysis: By means of reference gene primer amplification, nucleated cell counts were estimated. This table comes from immunoSEQ multiplex PCR, and its TCRdb copy is limited to in-frame clones, with some not included. That table furnishes V, J and clone size, whereas the DNA furnished D and trimming. This table holds 200,000 to 250,000 clones, about 88% found once. The V gene's germline CDR1 is SEHNR and CDR2 FQNEAQ (reference sequence). The CDR3 sequence is 14 residues long. The V segment lost 8 bases and the J segment 6 bases; nucleotides outside the gene matches: 12. Material: peripheral blood. The TCR comes from a woman aged 40 to 50 who had recovered from COVID-19. V is TRBV7-9 and J is TRBJ2-7; 8 bases are a match to TRBD2. CDR3 DNA: TGTGCCAGCGGGGGGGCCAACCGGGAGGGCGAGCAGTACTTC. Amino acid sequence: CASGGANREGEQYF. Complete variable domain (other parts from reference TRBV7-9 and TRBJ2-7): DTGVSQNPRHKITKRGQNVTFRCDPISEHNRLYWYRQTLGQGPEFLTYFQNEAQLEKSRLLSDRFSAERPKGSFSTLEIQRTEQGDSAMYLCASGGANREGEQYFGPGTRLTVT.